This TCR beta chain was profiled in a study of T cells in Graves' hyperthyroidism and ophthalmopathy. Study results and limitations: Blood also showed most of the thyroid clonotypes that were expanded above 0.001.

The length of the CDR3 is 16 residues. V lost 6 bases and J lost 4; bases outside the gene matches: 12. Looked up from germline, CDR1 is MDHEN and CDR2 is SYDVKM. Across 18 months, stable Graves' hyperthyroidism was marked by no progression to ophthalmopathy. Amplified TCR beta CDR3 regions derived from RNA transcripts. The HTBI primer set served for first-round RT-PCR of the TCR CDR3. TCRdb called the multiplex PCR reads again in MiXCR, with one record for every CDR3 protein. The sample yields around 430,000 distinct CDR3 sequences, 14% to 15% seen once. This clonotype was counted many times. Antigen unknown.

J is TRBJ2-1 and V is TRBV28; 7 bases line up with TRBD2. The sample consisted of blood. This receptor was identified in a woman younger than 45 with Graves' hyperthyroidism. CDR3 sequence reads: CASSPPGLRSYNEQFF. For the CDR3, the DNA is TGTGCCAGCAGCCCCCCGGGACTAAGGTCATACAATGAGCAGTTCTTC.